This T cell receptor beta chain is drawn from a study of cytomegalovirus exposure and HLA in healthy donors. Overall study context: Drawn from HLA-typed donors, approximately 86 million unique TCRs were held in an early data release.

The PCR had 60 Vbeta and 13 Jbeta primers. Data came from immunoSEQ multiplex PCR; TCRdb stores just in-frame clones and leaves some out. The table shows 150,000 to 200,000 clones, with around 79% occurring only once. This clone has only a few counts. No antigen is known for it. Losses at the gene ends were 8 bases for V and 3 bases for J; bases not matched to a gene: 10. CDR3 length: 14 amino acids. The study's findings and limits: It has been reported that TCR beta sequences accurately predicted the HLA-A and HLA-B alleles of most subjects.

Sequencing was done on a sample of PBMCs. V gene TRBV23-1 combines with J gene TRBJ2-7; the match to TRBD1 covers 7 bases. TRBV23-1 is an ORF; its function is uncertain. The receptor was isolated from a woman aged 25 to 39 in good health and CMV-seropositive. CDR3 region: CASSDRVGFYEQYF. CDR3 bases: TGCGCCAGCTCAGACAGGGTCGGGTTCTACGAGCAGTACTTC.